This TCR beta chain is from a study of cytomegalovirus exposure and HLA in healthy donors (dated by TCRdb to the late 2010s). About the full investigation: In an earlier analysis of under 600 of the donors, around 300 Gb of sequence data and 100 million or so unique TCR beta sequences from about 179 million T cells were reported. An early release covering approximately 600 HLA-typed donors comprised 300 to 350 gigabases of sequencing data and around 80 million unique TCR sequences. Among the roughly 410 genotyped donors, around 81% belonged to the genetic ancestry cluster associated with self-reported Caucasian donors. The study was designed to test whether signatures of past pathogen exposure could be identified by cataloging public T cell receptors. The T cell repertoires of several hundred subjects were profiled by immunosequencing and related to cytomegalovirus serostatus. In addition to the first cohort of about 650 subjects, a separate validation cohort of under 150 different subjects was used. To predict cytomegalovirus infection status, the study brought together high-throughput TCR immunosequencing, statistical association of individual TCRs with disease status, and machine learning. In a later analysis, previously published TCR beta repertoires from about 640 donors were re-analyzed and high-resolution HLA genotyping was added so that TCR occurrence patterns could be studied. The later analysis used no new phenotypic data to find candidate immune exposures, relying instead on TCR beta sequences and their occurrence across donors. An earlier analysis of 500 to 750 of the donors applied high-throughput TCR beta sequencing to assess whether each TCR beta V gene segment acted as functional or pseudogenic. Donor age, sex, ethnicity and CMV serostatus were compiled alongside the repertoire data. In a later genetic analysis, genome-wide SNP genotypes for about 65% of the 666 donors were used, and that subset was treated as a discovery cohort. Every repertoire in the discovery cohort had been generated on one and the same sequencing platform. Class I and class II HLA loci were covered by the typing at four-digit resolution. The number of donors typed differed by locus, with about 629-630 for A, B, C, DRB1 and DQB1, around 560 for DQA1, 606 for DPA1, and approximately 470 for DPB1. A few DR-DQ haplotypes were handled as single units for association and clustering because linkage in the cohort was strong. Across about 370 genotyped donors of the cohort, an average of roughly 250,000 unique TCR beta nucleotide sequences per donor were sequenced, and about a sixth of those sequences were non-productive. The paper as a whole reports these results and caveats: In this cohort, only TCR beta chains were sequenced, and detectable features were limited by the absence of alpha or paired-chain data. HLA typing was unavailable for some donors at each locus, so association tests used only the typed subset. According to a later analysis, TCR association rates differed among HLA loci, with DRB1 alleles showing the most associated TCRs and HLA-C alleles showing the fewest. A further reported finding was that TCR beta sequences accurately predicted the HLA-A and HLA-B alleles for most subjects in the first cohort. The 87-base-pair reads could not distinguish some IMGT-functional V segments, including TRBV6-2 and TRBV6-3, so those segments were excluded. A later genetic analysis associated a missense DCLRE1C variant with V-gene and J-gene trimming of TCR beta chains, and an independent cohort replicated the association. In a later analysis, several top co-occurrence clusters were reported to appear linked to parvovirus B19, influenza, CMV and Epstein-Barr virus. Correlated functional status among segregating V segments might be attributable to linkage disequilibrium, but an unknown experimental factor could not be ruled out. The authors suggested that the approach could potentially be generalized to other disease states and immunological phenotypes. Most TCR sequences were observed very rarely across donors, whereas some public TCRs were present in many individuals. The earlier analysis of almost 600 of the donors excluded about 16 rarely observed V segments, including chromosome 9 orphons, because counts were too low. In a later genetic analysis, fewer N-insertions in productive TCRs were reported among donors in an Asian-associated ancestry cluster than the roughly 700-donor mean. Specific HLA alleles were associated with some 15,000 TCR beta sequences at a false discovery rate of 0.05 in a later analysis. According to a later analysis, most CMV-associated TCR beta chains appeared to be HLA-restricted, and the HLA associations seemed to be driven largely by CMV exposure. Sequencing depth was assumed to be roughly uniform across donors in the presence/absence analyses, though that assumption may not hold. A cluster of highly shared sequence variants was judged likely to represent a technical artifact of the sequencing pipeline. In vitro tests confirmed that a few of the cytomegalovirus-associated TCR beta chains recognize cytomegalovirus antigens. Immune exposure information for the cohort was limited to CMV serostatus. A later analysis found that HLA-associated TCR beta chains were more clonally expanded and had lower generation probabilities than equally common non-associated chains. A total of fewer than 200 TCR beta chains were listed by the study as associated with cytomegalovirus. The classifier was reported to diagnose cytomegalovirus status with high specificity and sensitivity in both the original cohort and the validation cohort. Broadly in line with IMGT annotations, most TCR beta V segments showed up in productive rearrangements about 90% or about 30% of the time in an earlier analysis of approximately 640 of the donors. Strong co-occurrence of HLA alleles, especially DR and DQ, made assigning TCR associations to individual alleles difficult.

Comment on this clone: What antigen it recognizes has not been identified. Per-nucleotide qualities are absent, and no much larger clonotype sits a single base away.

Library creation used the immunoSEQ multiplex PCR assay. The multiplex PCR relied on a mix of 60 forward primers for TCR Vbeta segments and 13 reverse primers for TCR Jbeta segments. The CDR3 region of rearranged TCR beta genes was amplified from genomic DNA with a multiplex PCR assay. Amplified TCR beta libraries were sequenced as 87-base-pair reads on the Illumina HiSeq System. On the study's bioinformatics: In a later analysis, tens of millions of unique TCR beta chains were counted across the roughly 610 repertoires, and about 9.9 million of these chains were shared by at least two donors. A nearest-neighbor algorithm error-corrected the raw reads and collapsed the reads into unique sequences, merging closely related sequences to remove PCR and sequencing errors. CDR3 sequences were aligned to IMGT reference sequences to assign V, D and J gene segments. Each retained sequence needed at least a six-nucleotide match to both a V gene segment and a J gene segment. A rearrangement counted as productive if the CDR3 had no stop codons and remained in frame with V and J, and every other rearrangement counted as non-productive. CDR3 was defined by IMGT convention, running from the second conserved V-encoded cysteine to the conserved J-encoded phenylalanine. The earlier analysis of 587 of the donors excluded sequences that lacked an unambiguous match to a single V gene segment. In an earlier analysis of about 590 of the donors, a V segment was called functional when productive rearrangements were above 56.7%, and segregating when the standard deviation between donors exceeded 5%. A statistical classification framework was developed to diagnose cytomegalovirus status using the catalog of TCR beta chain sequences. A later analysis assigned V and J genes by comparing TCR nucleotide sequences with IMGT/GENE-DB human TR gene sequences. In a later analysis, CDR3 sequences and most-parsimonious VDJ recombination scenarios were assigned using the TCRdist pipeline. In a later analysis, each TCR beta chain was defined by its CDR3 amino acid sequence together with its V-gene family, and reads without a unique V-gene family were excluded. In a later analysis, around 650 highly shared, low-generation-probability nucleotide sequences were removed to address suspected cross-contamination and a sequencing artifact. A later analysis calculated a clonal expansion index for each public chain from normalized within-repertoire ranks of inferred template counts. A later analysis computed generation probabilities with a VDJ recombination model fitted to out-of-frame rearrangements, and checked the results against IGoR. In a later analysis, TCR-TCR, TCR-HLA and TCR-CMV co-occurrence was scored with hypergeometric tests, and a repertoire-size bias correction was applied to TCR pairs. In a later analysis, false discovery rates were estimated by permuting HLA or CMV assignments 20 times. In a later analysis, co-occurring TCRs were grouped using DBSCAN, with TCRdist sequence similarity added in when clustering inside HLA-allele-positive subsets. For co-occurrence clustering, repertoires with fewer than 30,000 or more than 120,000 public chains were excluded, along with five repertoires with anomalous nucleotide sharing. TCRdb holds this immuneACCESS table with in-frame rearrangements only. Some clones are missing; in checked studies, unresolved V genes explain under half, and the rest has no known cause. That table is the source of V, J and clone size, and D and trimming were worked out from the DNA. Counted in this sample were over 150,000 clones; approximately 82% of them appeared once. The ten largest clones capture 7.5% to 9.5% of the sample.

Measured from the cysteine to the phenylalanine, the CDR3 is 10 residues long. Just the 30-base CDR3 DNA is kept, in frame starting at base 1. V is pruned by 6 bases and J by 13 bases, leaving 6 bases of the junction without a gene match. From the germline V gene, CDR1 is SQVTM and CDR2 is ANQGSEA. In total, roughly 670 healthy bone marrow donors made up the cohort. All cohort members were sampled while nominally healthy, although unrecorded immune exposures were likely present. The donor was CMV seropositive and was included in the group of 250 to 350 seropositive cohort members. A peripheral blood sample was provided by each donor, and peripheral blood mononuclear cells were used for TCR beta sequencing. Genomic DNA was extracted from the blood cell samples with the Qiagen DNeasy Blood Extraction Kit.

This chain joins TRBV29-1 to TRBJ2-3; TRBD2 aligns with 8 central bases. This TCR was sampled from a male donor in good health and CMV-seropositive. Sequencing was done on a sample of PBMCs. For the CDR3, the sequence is CSVGGGLKYF. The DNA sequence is TGCAGCGTAGGCGGGGGGCTCAAGTATTTT.